This T cell receptor (beta chain) was observed in a study of T cell responses to AZD1222 COVID-19 vaccine. Overall study: Doses given second, at about 4 or about 12 weeks, were pooled.

General study points: Seropositive at baseline were only a handful of AZD1222 recipients. The sample set comprised mostly white British donors with more females, and clonal diversity was possibly underestimated. Repertoire sampling was restricted to post-peak T cell response timepoints.

Only in-frame clones appear in the TCRdb table, and some are missing; sequencing was by immunoSEQ multiplex PCR. The data hold about 260,000 clones, with approximately 93% observed a single time. In regard to this clone: Its antigen is not known.

The CDR3 runs 15 residues. Germline CDR1 and CDR2: SGHNT and YYREEE (reference sequence). The ends lost 4 bases at V and 5 bases at J; junction bases unmatched: 5. Material: peripheral blood, obtained on day 0 of AZD1222 vaccination. The rearrangement uses TRBV5-4 and TRBJ2-3; 12 nucleotides line up with TRBD2. This clonotype was sampled from an adult in good health. CDR3 coding DNA: TGTGCCAGCAGCCCTAGCGGGGGGGCAAGAGATACGCAGTATTTT. It codes for CASSPSGGARDTQYF.